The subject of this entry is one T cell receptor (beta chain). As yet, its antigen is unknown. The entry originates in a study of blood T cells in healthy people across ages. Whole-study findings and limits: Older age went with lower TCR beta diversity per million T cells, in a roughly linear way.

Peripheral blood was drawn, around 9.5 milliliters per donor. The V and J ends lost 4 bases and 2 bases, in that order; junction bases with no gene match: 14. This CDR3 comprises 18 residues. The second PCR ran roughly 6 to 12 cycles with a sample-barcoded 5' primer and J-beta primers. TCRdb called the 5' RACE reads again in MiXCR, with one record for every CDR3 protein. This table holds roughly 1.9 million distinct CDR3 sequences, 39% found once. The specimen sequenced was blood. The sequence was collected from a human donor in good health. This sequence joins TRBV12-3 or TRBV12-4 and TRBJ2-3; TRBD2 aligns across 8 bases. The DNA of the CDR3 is TGTGCCAGCAGTTCACCTATTAGCGGGAAAAAACCCACAGATACGCAGTATTTT. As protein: CASSSPISGKKPTDTQYF.